This is a list of T cell receptor beta chains from one sample in a study of shared clonotypes between healthy human individuals. Produced via immunoSEQ multiplex PCR; TCRdb's table is partial and in-frame only. This table has hundreds of thousands of clones, less than 85% appearing once. The sample was memory CD4+ T cells sorted from blood. These receptors came from a man aged 25-40 years in good health. The conserved cysteine and the conserved F or W are not part of the CDR3 here. Fields, in order: CDR3 length, J gene, V gene, CDR3 protein.

>11|TRBJ2-1|TRBV7-3
ASSQGHYNEQF
>12|TRBJ2-7|TRBV7-9
ASSLAGKSYEQY
>12|TRBJ2-7|TRBV7-2
ASSRSGTSYEQY
>13|TRBJ2-3|TRBV5-3
ARSKGTGTTDTQY
>12|TRBJ2-1|TRBV7-2
ASSLGTGWNEQF
>15|TRBJ2-5|TRBV14
ASSPLAGPDLQETQY
>13|TRBJ2-7|TRBV7-2
ASSLDLAGGREQY
>11|TRBJ2-3|TRBV18
ASSPKKGHTQY
>14|TRBJ2-7|TRBV19
ASSIPGQGNPYEQY
>14|TRBJ2-7|TRBV6-5
ASSYREGFSSYEQY
>9|TRBJ2-7|TRBV10-2
ASGRGNEQY